These 15 T cell receptor beta chains originate from one sample sequenced in a study of T cell responses to AZD1222 COVID-19 vaccine. This table comes from immunoSEQ multiplex PCR, and its TCRdb copy is limited to in-frame clones, with some not included. The sample includes over 150,000 clones, about nine tenths of them seen just once. The sequenced sample was peripheral blood, obtained on day 0 of AZD1222 vaccination. These TCRs come from an adult in good health.

The V and J genes are TRBV7-2 and TRBJ1-6; 7 bases fit TRBD1. J gave up 0 bases and V 0 bases, and 5 bases lay outside the gene matches. CDR1 SGHTA and CDR2 FQGNSA come from the germline V gene. This CDR3 has 18 residues. Written as DNA, the CDR3 is TGTGCCAGCAGCTTAGCGCTGGCAGGGGGCTCCTATAATTCACCCCTCCACTTT. The encoded protein is CASSLALAGGSYNSPLHF.

The V and J genes are TRBV5-1 and TRBJ1-2, with 8 bases identical to TRBD1. From germline, CDR1 is SGHRS and CDR2 YFSETQ. The CDR3 is 15 amino acids. J was trimmed by 4 bases and V by 4 bases; bases with no gene match: 9. The CDR3 DNA reads as TGCGCCAGCAGCCCCGGACAGGGAGGTAGCTATGGCTACACCTTC. Translated, it gives CASSPGQGGSYGYTF.

The CDR3: CASSLMSGSYEQYF. CDR3 sequence (DNA): TGTGCCAGCAGCTTAATGAGCGGCTCCTACGAGCAGTACTTC. This chain links TRBV7-9 with TRBJ2-7, with D possibly matching TRBD2 (5 bases). V lost 2 bases, J lost 0 bases, and 8 bases lay in between. The V gene's germline CDR1 is SEHNR and CDR2 FQNEAQ (reference sequence). The length of the CDR3 is 14 residues.

The chain links TRBV2 to TRBJ2-7; unclear D gene. This CDR3 is 14 amino acids long. V dropped 5 bases and J dropped 2 bases, with 13 bases sitting between them. Germline V CDR1 and CDR2: SNHLY, FYNNEI. The CDR3 bases are TGTGCCAGCAGTTTAACGTATATAGCCTACGAGCAGTACTTC. This gives the protein CASSLTYIAYEQYF.

J is TRBJ2-1 and V is TRBV28; D unclear. This CDR3 has 12 residues. V dropped 3 bases and J dropped 2 bases, with 2 bases sitting between them. Per the germline V gene, CDR1 is MDHEN and CDR2 is SYDVKM. The CDR3 region is CASSFAYNEQFF. CDR3 coding DNA: TGTGCCAGCAGTTTTGCCTACAATGAGCAGTTCTTC.

The gene calls are TRBV5-1 and TRBJ2-1, with TRBD2 matching 8 bases. The germline CDR1 and CDR2 sequences are SGHRS and YFSETQ. The CDR3 consists of 19 residues. Trimming removed 5 bases from V and 0 bases from J; junction bases left unmatched: 16. For the CDR3, the DNA is TGCGCCAGCAGAGGGGAGGGTACTTCAAGCGGGAGCTCCTACAATGAGCAGTTCTTC. Translation: CASRGEGTSSGSSYNEQFF.

The chain recombines TRBV5-5 with TRBJ1-2, with D unclear. Trimming removed 4 bases at V and 4 bases at J, with 14 bases between. This CDR3 contains 14 residues. Germline V lookup: CDR1 SGHKS, CDR2 YYEKEE (reference sequence). The CDR3 is CASSAEWRAYGYTF. CDR3 sequence (DNA): TGTGCCAGCAGCGCAGAGTGGAGGGCCTATGGCTACACCTTC.

This chain uses TRBV4-2 with TRBJ2-3; D is uncertain. CDR3 length equals 15 residues. The germline gives CDR1 LGHNA, CDR2 YNFKEQ. The V end lost 0 bases, the J end lost 2 bases, and 9 bases lay between the germline ends. CDR3 loop: CASSQESQHTDTQYF. CDR3 nucleotide sequence: TGTGCCAGCAGCCAAGAAAGCCAGCACACAGATACGCAGTATTTT.

V and J are TRBV28 and TRBJ1-2; 8 bases fit TRBD1. The germline CDR1 and CDR2 sequences are MDHEN and SYDVKM. The CDR3 contains 14 residues. V shed 9 bases and J 7 bases; nucleotides not matched to a gene: 13. DNA of the CDR3: TGTGCCAGTGGCCGGGCGGCCAGGGGGCCTGGCTACACCTTC. Translated, it gives CASGRAARGPGYTF.

The chain joins TRBV19 to TRBJ2-7, with TRBD1 matching over 9 bases. The CDR3 is made up of 14 amino acids. Per germline, CDR1 LNHDA and CDR2 SQIVND (reference sequence). V dropped 4 bases and J dropped 3; count of bases not matched to a gene: 4. The DNA of the CDR3 is TGTGCCAGTAGTACGACAGGGGGATTCTACGAGCAGTACTTC. Residues: CASSTTGGFYEQYF.

The rearrangement links TRBV11-3 to TRBJ2-2, with D unclear. Germline V lookup: CDR1 SGHNT, CDR2 YENEEA. CDR3 size: 14 residues. With 5 bases removed from V and 6 bases from J, the gap between germline ends came to 13 bases. CDR3 protein: CASSPAPPPGELFF. For the CDR3, the DNA is TGTGCCAGCAGCCCAGCCCCTCCACCCGGGGAGCTGTTTTTT.

The V and J genes are TRBV6-2 or TRBV6-3 and TRBJ1-5, with no clear D. Germline V gives CDR1 MNHEY, CDR2 SVGEGT. This CDR3 comprises 13 residues. The ends were cut back, 4 bases at V and 7 bases at J, with 11 bases in the middle. The CDR3 loop reads CASSSRAEQPQHF. CDR3 sequence (DNA): TGTGCCAGCAGTTCCCGAGCGGAACAGCCCCAGCATTTT.

The genes are TRBV18 and TRBJ1-3; D gene unclear. Per germline, CDR1 KGHSH and CDR2 LQKENI. The V end lost 2 bases, the J end lost 2 bases, and 4 bases lay between the germline ends. The CDR3 sequence is 13 residues long. Written as DNA, the CDR3 is TGTGCCAGCTCACCAGGCGCTGGAAACACCATATATTTT. Translated: CASSPGAGNTIYF.

The chain couples TRBV21-1 to TRBJ1-6. TRBV21-1 is assigned pseudogene status. The CDR3 contains 20 residues. CDR3 loop: CASSKQGVRQTSSYNSPLHF. As DNA, the CDR3 is TGTGCCAGCAGCAAACAAGGAGTGAGGCAAACGAGCTCCTATAATTCACCCCTCCACTTT.

V usage is TRBV11-3 and J usage is TRBJ2-1; possible D gene TRBD1, 5 bases. V was trimmed by 5 bases and J by 6 bases, leaving 17 bases between them. Germline CDR1 reads SGHNT; CDR2 reads YENEEA. The CDR3 consists of 15 residues. CDR3 protein: CASSPAVTVFNEQFF. As DNA, the CDR3 is TGTGCCAGCAGCCCCGCGGTGACAGTATTCAATGAGCAGTTCTTC.